The 28 T cell receptor beta chains presented below share a single source sample, sequenced in a study of blood T cells in healthy people across ages. For the second PCR, which ran for about 6 to 11 cycles, a sample-barcoded 5' primer and a J-beta primer mix were used. TCRdb itself ran the 5' RACE reads through MiXCR, one entry per CDR3 protein. Of around 1.1 million distinct CDR3 sequences listed, around two fifths were seen once; the top ten hold around 13%. The sequenced sample was blood. These receptors came from a man aged 18 to 29 in good health.

The rearrangement joins TRBV4-2 to TRBJ2-3; 8 nucleotides line up with TRBD2. The CDR3 is 17 residues long. Losses at the gene ends were 0 bases for V and 2 bases for J; bases not matched to a gene: 7. The V gene's germline CDR1 is LGHNA and CDR2 YNFKEQ. The DNA of the CDR3 is TGTGCCAGCAGCCAAGATCCGGCTAGCGGGTACACAGATACGCAGTATTTT. Protein: CASSQDPASGYTDTQYF.

The chain recombines TRBV7-2 with TRBJ1-2; weak D call: TRBD1 (5 bases). The CDR3 has 15 residues. The germline gives CDR1 SGHTA, CDR2 FQGNSA. The V gene lost 0 bases and the J gene lost 7 bases, with 15 bases spanning the gap. The CDR3 DNA follows: TGTGCCAGCAGCTTAGCAGACAGTTCTGGGGGTGGCTACACCTTC. Protein product: CASSLADSSGGGYTF.

The chain employs TRBV20-1 and TRBJ1-5, with D perhaps matching TRBD1 (5 bases). This CDR3 is 18 amino acids long. The V end was cut by 0 bases, the J end by 0 bases, with 18 bases between. Germline V gives CDR1 DFQATT, CDR2 SNEGSKA (reference sequence). CDR3 DNA sequence: TGCAGTGCTAGAGAACCCGGGTCGGGGACGTATAGCAATCAGCCCCAGCATTTT. The encoded protein is CSAREPGSGTYSNQPQHF.

This clonotype was counted between two and nine times. The rearrangement joins TRBV3-1 to TRBJ2-7; D may be TRBD1 (5 bases). CDR3 length: 12 amino acids. V lost 4 bases and J 7 bases, leaving 11 bases between the germline ends. Germline CDR1 is LGHDT and CDR2 is YNNKEL (reference sequence). The chain's CDR3 is CASSPSGNEQYF. In DNA, the CDR3 is TGTGCCAGCAGCCCTTCAGGGAATGAGCAGTACTTC.

The rearrangement uses TRBV28 and TRBJ1-5; no reliable D call. In germline, CDR1 is MDHEN, CDR2 SYDVKM. The V end was cut by 8 bases, the J end by 0 bases, with 14 bases between. This CDR3 contains 15 residues. The CDR3 here is CASSYWQYSNQPQHF. CDR3 sequence (DNA): TGTGCCAGCTCCTACTGGCAGTATAGCAATCAGCCCCAGCATTTT.

This chain joins TRBV12-3 or TRBV12-4 and TRBJ2-5; 7 bases map to TRBD1. CDR3 length: 15 residues. V dropped 4 bases and J dropped 2; count of bases not matched to a gene: 7. The CDR3, as DNA: TGTGCCAGCAGTTCTAACAGGGGTGGGCAAGAGACCCAGTACTTC. This codes for CASSSNRGGQETQYF.

The rearrangement links TRBV7-2 to TRBJ1-1, with 7 bases aligning to TRBD1. V shed 6 bases and J 1 base; nucleotides not matched to a gene: 8. The germline V gene has CDR1 SGHTA and CDR2 FQGNSA. The CDR3 loop spans 15 amino acids. CDR3 loop: CASSPTTGSNTEAFF. CDR3 coding DNA: TGTGCCAGCAGTCCCACGACAGGGTCGAACACTGAAGCTTTCTTT.

This chain connects TRBV19 to TRBJ2-7; D remains ambiguous. V was shortened by 4 bases and J by 3 bases, with 10 bases between the two germline ends. This CDR3 contains 13 residues. CDR1 and CDR2 from the germline V gene are LNHDA and SQIVND (reference sequence). The CDR3 region has the DNA TGTGCCAGTAGTACTTCGGACGGCTACGAGCAGTACTTC. It yields the protein CASSTSDGYEQYF.

In this sample, this clonotype turned up a few times. CDR3 sequence reads: CASSSPRGGSTDTQYF. The CDR3 DNA follows: TGTGCCAGCAGTAGCCCCCGGGGGGGGAGCACAGATACGCAGTATTTT. The gene calls are TRBV9 and TRBJ2-3; 8 bases map to TRBD2. There are 16 residues in the CDR3. The germline V gene encodes CDR1 SGDLS and CDR2 YYNGEE. The junction had 8 bases not matched to a gene; V was cut back by 5 bases and J by 0 bases.

On this clonotype itself: Germline is not matched at one junction end, which may reflect a read error. CDR3 protein: CASSLYQSNTGELFF. The CDR3 DNA follows: TGTGCCAGCAGTTTGTACCAATCGAACACCGGAGAGCTGTTTTTT. The V gene is TRBV27, the J gene TRBJ2-2; no firm D call. CDR1 and CDR2 from the germline V gene are MNHEY and SMNVEV (reference sequence). CDR3 length equals 15 residues.

CDR3 region: CAIGVGIWDGYTF. Here the CDR3 DNA reads TGTGCCATCGGTGTTGGGATTTGGGATGGCTACACCTTC. The chain couples TRBV12-3 or TRBV12-4 to TRBJ1-2, with D hard to call. The V gene lost 10 bases and the J gene lost 6 bases, with 18 bases spanning the gap. The CDR3 length is 13 residues.

At least ten counts were recorded for this clonotype. The V call is TRBV20-1, the J call TRBJ1-2; D might be TRBD1 (5 bases). Germline lookup yields CDR1 DFQATT and CDR2 SNEGSKA (reference sequence). This CDR3 has 12 amino acids. Trimming left V 4 bases short and J 10 bases short, with 16 bases between. In nucleotides, the CDR3 is TGCAGTGCTAAAGGTCAGGGCCGGCTCTACACCTTC. It codes for CSAKGQGRLYTF.

This clonotype has more than one count but fewer than ten. This sequence joins TRBV20-1 and TRBJ2-3, with TRBD2 matching over 9 bases. Germline V gives CDR1 DFQATT, CDR2 SNEGSKA (reference sequence). This CDR3 contains 14 residues. V dropped 4 bases and J dropped 0; count of bases not matched to a gene: 2. Written as DNA, the CDR3 is TGCAGTGCTATAGCGGGGGCCAGCACAGATACGCAGTATTTT. Its protein is CSAIAGASTDTQYF.

The J gene is TRBJ2-3, the V gene TRBV2; D might be TRBD1 or TRBD2, each matching 5 bases. V lost 6 bases and J lost 6, with 13 bases in between. Looked up from germline, CDR1 is SNHLY and CDR2 is FYNNEI. The CDR3 consists of 13 residues. CDR3 region: CASRLWGSDTQYF. CDR3 DNA: TGTGCCAGCAGGCTATGGGGGTCGGATACGCAGTATTTT.

This clonotype was picked up a small number of times. It may be a read error: a sequence one base away is much more abundant. This rearrangement joins TRBV4-2 to TRBJ2-1, with D possibly being TRBD1 or TRBD2 (5 bases each). Looked up from germline, CDR1 is LGHNA and CDR2 is YNFKEQ. CDR3 size: 15 residues. The ends were cut back, 2 bases at V and 10 bases at J, with 18 bases in the middle. CDR3 in amino acids: CASSQTLGGIYEQFF. DNA for the CDR3: TGTGCCAGCAGCCAAACCCTTGGGGGAATCTACGAGCAGTTCTTC.

The chain recombines TRBV4-3 with TRBJ2-5; 7 nucleotides line up with TRBD2. J was trimmed by 5 bases and V by 0 bases; bases with no gene match: 9. The germline V gene encodes CDR1 LGHNA and CDR2 YSLEER. There are 16 residues in the CDR3. CDR3 sequence (DNA): TGCGCCAGCAGCCAAGAAACCGGGAGGTTGGCGGAGACCCAGTACTTC. Translated: CASSQETGRLAETQYF.

The count of this clonotype is one. The chain combines TRBV11-1 with TRBJ1-1; 7 nucleotides align to TRBD1. The V and J ends lost 5 bases and 6 bases, in that order; junction bases with no gene match: 15. The CDR3 covers 16 residues. Germline CDR1 SGHAT, CDR2 FQDESV (reference sequence). The CDR3 protein is CASSIPATGRGAEAFF. The CDR3 DNA follows: TGTGCCAGCAGCATACCCGCGACAGGGCGAGGGGCTGAAGCTTTCTTT.

The rearrangement joins TRBV7-2 to TRBJ1-6; D remains unclear. Germline V gene data show CDR1 as SGHTA and CDR2 as FQGNSA. The ends were cut back, 3 bases at V and 4 bases at J, with 7 bases in the middle. This CDR3 has 14 residues. The CDR3 nucleotides are TGTGCCAGCAGCTTTGACGGTTATAATTCACCCCTCCACTTT. As protein: CASSFDGYNSPLHF.

In this sample, this clonotype turned up a few times. The genes are TRBV6-2 or TRBV6-3 and TRBJ1-1; possible D gene TRBD1, 5 bases. V was shortened by 2 bases and J by 0 bases, with 10 bases between the two germline ends. Germline V gives CDR1 MNHEY, CDR2 SVGEGT. The CDR3 length is 15 residues. CDR3 sequence: CASSYVGGVNTEAFF. CDR3 in DNA: TGTGCCAGCAGTTACGTTGGGGGTGTGAACACTGAAGCTTTCTTT.

The table lists this clonotype with a few counts. The V call is TRBV12-3 or TRBV12-4, the J call TRBJ1-6; possibly TRBD1 for D (5 bases). V lost 10 bases and J 9 bases, leaving 19 bases between the germline ends. The length of the CDR3 is 14 residues. This chain's CDR3 is CATKGQGRLSPLHF. CDR3 DNA sequence: TGTGCCACCAAAGGCCAGGGACGGCTTTCACCCCTCCACTTT.

The chain is built from TRBV6-2 or TRBV6-3 and TRBJ1-5, with D uncertain. Germline values: CDR1 MNHEY, CDR2 SVGEGT. The CDR3 is 14 amino acids. With 4 bases removed from V and 7 bases from J, the gap between germline ends came to 14 bases. Here the CDR3 reads CASSSTPQMQPQHF. The CDR3 DNA sequence: TGTGCCAGCAGTTCCACCCCTCAAATGCAGCCCCAGCATTTT.

This chain connects TRBV4-2 to TRBJ2-5; 8 bases agree with TRBD1. This CDR3 is built from 17 residues. Germline-derived CDR1 and CDR2 are LGHNA and YNFKEQ. J gave up 7 bases and V 0 bases, and 13 bases lay outside the gene matches. The CDR3 region has the DNA TGTGCCAGCAGCCAAGAAGGGGGACAGGCGCGAGTAAGGACCCAGTACTTC. Amino acid sequence: CASSQEGGQARVRTQYF.

The rearrangement links TRBV21-1 to TRBJ2-3; TRBD2 is the table's D call and was not checked against the DNA. TRBV21-1 is a pseudogene. The CDR3 extends over 17 amino acids. CDR3 nucleotides: TGTGCCAGCAGCAGATGGATGGGAGCGGGGGACCCAGATACGCAGTATTTT. This sequence encodes CASSRWMGAGDPDTQYF.

The chain employs TRBV5-1 and TRBJ1-4; perhaps TRBD1 as D (6 bases). Trimming pared 4 bases from V and 4 bases from J, leaving 11 bases between. Germline V gene data show CDR1 as SGHRS and CDR2 as YFSETQ. The CDR3 sequence is 14 residues long. CDR3 in amino acids: CASSIGTRNEKLFF. CDR3 nucleotide sequence: TGCGCCAGCAGCATCGGGACACGTAATGAAAAACTGTTTTTT.

This clonotype was observed once. The gene calls are TRBV11-2 and TRBJ1-1; 7 nucleotides align to TRBD1. The CDR3 covers 18 residues. Per the germline V gene, CDR1 is SGHAT and CDR2 is FQNNGV. V trimming: 5 bases; J trimming: 0 bases; junction bases outside the gene matches: 15. CDR3 nucleotides: TGTGCCAGCAGCCCGCGGGAGCAGGGGGTTAGCATGAACACTGAAGCTTTCTTT. This encodes CASSPREQGVSMNTEAFF.

A note on this clonotype: The junction differs from germline at one of its ends, possibly a read error. The V and J genes are TRBV7-2 and TRBJ1-6; D not resolved. CDR3 length equals 14 residues. Germline assignment: CDR1 SGHTA and CDR2 FQGNSA. The CDR3 here is CVSSLGRTNSPLHF. CDR3 in DNA: TGTGTCAGCAGCTTAGGCAGGACGAATTCACCCCTCCACTTT.

The table lists this clonotype with a few counts. V is TRBV4-2 and J is TRBJ2-5; D is unclear. Germline V gene sequence: CDR1 LGHNA, CDR2 YNFKEQ. Trimming removed 0 bases from V and 5 bases from J, with 13 bases in between. The CDR3 sequence is 15 residues long. The chain's CDR3 is CASSQDPENAETQYF. DNA of the CDR3: TGTGCCAGCAGCCAAGATCCGGAGAATGCGGAGACCCAGTACTTC.

This chain uses TRBV19 with TRBJ1-2; the D is unclear. Germline V lookup: CDR1 LNHDA, CDR2 SQIVND (reference sequence). Trimming took 5 bases from V and 0 from J, leaving 13 bases between them. The CDR3 runs to 15 residues. The CDR3, as DNA: TGTGCCAGTAGTCCTTCGGCAGTGACTAACTATGGCTACACCTTC. Encoded protein: CASSPSAVTNYGYTF. The whole variable domain, filled in from reference TRBV19 and TRBJ1-2, reads DGGITQSPKYLFRKEGQNVTLSCEQNLNHDAMYWYRQDPGQGLRLIYYSQIVNDFQKGDIAEGYSVSREKKESFPLTVTSAQKNPTAFYLCASSPSAVTNYGYTFGSGTRLTVV.